These 8 T cell receptor beta chains were sequenced from one sample in a study of blood T cell repertoires in COVID-19. Assay used: immunoSEQ multiplex PCR; TCRdb lists only in-frame clones, some missing. The top ten hold roughly 5% of the sample, which has fewer than 200,000 clones, roughly 80% seen once. The sequenced sample consisted of PBMCs or T cells enriched from blood (not recorded which). All receptors derive from a woman in her 40s with acute COVID-19.

This clone has a single count. The chain recombines TRBV5-1 with TRBJ2-2; the match to TRBD2 covers 12 bases. The V gene's germline CDR1 is SGHRS and CDR2 YFSETQ. The junction had 5 bases not matched to a gene; V was cut back by 4 bases and J by 4 bases. This CDR3 has 16 amino acids. The CDR3 here is CASSPTSGRGTGELFF. The CDR3 DNA reads as TGCGCCAGCAGCCCGACTAGCGGGAGAGGCACCGGGGAGCTGTTTTTT.

The chain recombines TRBV18 with TRBJ1-2; the D gene is possibly TRBD1 (6 bases). Germline CDR1 is KGHSH and CDR2 is LQKENI. Deletions cut 2 bases from V and 4 bases from J, with 14 bases between. This CDR3 contains 15 residues. CDR3 in DNA: TGTGCCAGCTCACCAGTGTCAGGGGAATCCTATGGCTACACCTTC. This encodes CASSPVSGESYGYTF.

V and J are TRBV28 and TRBJ1-2; 8 positions agree with TRBD1. CDR1 is MDHEN, CDR2 SYDVKM, per germline. This CDR3 comprises 14 residues. V lost 7 bases and J lost 6; bases outside the gene matches: 10. The CDR3 loop reads CASTSGSGGDGYTF. The DNA of the CDR3 is TGTGCCAGCACCTCAGGTTCAGGGGGCGATGGCTACACCTTC.

The chain combines TRBV6-5 with TRBJ2-1, with D possibly matching TRBD2 (6 bases). Trimming left V 2 bases short and J 2 bases short, with 13 bases between. Germline V gives CDR1 MNHEY, CDR2 SVGAGI. The CDR3 is made up of 16 amino acids. The DNA for the CDR3 is TGTGCCAGCAGTTACGTCGGGACTTCGGCCTACAATGAGCAGTTCTTC. Encoded protein: CASSYVGTSAYNEQFF.

This chain joins TRBV7-9 and TRBJ2-2, with D possibly matching TRBD1 (5 bases). The CDR3 consists of 13 residues. Trimming removed 5 bases at V and 5 bases at J, with 9 bases between. Per the germline V gene, CDR1 is SEHNR and CDR2 is FQNEAQ (reference sequence). The CDR3 loop is CASSIQGTGELFF. The CDR3 region has the DNA TGTGCCAGCAGCATCCAGGGAACCGGGGAGCTGTTTTTT.

The chain uses TRBV3-1 (or the pseudogene TRBV3-2) and TRBJ2-1, with D possibly matching TRBD2 (7 bases). The CDR3 extends over 17 amino acids. Germline-derived CDR1 and CDR2 are LGHDT and YNNKEL (reference sequence). Trimming shortened V by 5 bases and J by 0 bases, and 17 bases separated the two germline ends. Written as DNA, the CDR3 is TGTGCCAGCAGCGAGAGGGGGGGAGGGAGCTCCTACAATGAGCAGTTCTTC. Translating it yields CASSERGGGSSYNEQFF.

V and J are TRBV5-5 and TRBJ2-3; TRBD2 might be the D (5 bases). Trimming removed 4 bases from V and 2 bases from J, with 14 bases in between. The CDR3 is made up of 15 amino acids. Germline assignment: CDR1 SGHKS and CDR2 YYEKEE (reference sequence). CDR3 sequence (DNA): TGTGCCAGCAGCAGCGACGGGATCTTCACAGATACGCAGTATTTT. Translated, it gives CASSSDGIFTDTQYF.

V is TRBV27 and J is TRBJ2-7; 13 bases fit TRBD2. This CDR3 has 18 amino acids. V shed 2 bases and J 0 bases; nucleotides not matched to a gene: 7. Germline assignment: CDR1 MNHEY and CDR2 SMNVEV (reference sequence). The CDR3 DNA reads TGTGCCAGCAGTTTAGGACTAGCGGGAGAAATAAGCTCCTACGAGCAGTACTTC. Translating it yields CASSLGLAGEISSYEQYF.